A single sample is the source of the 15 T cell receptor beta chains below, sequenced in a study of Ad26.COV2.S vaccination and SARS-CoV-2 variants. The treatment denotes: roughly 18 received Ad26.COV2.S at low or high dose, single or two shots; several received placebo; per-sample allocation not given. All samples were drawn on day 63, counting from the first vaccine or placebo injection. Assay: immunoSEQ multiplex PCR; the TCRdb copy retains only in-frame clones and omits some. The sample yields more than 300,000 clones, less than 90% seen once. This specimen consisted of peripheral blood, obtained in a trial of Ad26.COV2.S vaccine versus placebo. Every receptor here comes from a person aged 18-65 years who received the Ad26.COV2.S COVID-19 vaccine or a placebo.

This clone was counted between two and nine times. The CDR3 here is CASSLEPSVVNTEAFF. CDR3 bases: TGTGCCAGCAGCTTAGAGCCGTCGGTCGTGAACACTGAAGCTTTCTTT. The chain carries TRBV7-8 and TRBJ1-1, with D hard to call. Trimming cost V 1 base and J 0 bases, with 12 bases left between them. The CDR3 is made up of 16 amino acids. The germline V gene encodes CDR1 SGHVS and CDR2 FQNEAQ.

CDR3 protein: CAISESGAGGYGGYTF. The CDR3 nucleotides are TGTGCCATCAGTGAGTCGGGGGCAGGGGGCTACGGTGGCTACACCTTC. The rearrangement uses TRBV10-3 and TRBJ1-2; 8 bases are a match to TRBD1. With V trimmed by 0 bases and J by 7 bases, 10 bases remained unmatched. The CDR3 covers 16 residues. Germline V CDR1 and CDR2: ENHRY, SYGVKD.

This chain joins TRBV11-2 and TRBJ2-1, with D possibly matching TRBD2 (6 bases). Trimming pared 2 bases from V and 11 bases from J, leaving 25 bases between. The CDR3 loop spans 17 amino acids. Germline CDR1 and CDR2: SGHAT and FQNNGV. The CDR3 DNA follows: TGTGCCAGCAGCTTAAAAGGGGTAGCGGAAAGGGTATCACAGCAGTTCTTC. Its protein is CASSLKGVAERVSQQFF. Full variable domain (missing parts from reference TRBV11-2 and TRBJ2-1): EAGVAQSPRYKIIEKRQSVAFWCNPISGHATLYWYQQILGQGPKLLIQFQNNGVVDDSQLPKDRFSAERLKGVDSTLKIQPAKLEDSAVYLCASSLKGVAERVSQQFFGPGTRLTVL.

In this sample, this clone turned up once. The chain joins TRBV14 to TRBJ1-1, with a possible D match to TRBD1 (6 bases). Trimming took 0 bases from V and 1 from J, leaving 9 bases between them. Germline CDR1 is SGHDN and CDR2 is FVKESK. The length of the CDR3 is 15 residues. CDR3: CASSQDRGANTEAFF. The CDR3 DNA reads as TGTGCCAGCAGCCAAGACAGGGGAGCGAACACTGAAGCTTTCTTT.

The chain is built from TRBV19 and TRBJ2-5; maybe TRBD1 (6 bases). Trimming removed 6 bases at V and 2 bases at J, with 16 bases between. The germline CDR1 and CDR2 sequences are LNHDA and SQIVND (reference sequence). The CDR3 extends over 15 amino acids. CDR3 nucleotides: TGTGCCAGTAGAAATTTTGGGGGCAATCAAGAGACCCAGTACTTC. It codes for CASRNFGGNQETQYF.

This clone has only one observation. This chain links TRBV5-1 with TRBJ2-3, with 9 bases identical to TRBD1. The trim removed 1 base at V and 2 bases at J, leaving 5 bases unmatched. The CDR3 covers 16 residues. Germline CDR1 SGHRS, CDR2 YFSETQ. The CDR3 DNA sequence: TGCGCCAGCAGCTTGACCGGGACAGGGTTCACAGATACGCAGTATTTT. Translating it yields CASSLTGTGFTDTQYF.

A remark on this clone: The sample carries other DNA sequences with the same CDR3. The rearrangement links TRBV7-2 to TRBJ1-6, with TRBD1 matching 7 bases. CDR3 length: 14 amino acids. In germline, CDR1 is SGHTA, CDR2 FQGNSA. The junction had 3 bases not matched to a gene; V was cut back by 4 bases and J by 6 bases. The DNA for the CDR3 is TGTGCCAGCAGCTCCGGGACAGCTAATTCACCCCTCCACTTT. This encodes CASSSGTANSPLHF.

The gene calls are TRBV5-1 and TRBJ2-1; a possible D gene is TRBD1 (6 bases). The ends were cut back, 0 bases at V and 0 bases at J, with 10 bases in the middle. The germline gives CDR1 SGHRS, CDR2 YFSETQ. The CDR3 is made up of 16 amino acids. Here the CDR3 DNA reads TGCGCCAGCAGCTTGGAGCCAGGGGCCTCCTACAATGAGCAGTTCTTC. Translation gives CASSLEPGASYNEQFF.

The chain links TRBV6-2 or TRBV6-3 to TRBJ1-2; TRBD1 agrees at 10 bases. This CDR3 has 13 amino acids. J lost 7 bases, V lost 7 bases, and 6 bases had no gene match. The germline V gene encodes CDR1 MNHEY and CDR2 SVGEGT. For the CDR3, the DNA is TGTGCCAGCAACCCCGGGACAGGGGCTGGCTACACCTTC. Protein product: CASNPGTGAGYTF.

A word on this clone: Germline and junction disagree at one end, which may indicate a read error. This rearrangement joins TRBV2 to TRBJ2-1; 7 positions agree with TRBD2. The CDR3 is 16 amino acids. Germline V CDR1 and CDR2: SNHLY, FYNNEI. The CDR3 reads CANSAERGNTFNEQFF. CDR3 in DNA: TGTGCCAACAGTGCCGAGCGGGGAAATACTTTCAATGAGCAGTTCTTC.

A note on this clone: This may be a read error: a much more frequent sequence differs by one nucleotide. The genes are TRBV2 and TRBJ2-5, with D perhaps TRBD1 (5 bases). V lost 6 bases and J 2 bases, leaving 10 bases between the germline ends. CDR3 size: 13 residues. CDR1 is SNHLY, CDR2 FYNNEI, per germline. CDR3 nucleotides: TGTGCCAGCAGCTTGAACAGGCAAGAGACCCAGTACTTC. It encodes CASSLNRQETQYF.

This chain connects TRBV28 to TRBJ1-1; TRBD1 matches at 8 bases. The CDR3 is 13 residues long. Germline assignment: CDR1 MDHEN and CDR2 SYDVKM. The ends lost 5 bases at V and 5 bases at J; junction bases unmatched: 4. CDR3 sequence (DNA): TGTGCCAGCAGTGGGGGACAGGTAACTGAAGCTTTCTTT. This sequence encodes CASSGGQVTEAFF.

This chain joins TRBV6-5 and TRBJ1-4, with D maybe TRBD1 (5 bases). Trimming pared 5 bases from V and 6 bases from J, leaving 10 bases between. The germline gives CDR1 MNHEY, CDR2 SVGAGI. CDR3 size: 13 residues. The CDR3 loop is CASSRGRHEKLFF. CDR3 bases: TGTGCCAGCAGTAGGGGACGCCATGAAAAACTGTTTTTT.

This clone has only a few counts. CDR3 residues: CASSFGETQYF. The CDR3 nucleotides are TGTGCCAGCAGCTTCGGGGAGACCCAGTACTTC. The chain employs TRBV5-8 and TRBJ2-5; the D is unclear. The ends were cut back, 2 bases at V and 5 bases at J, with 4 bases in the middle. The CDR3 is 11 residues long. Germline V CDR1 and CDR2: SGHTS, YDEGEE.

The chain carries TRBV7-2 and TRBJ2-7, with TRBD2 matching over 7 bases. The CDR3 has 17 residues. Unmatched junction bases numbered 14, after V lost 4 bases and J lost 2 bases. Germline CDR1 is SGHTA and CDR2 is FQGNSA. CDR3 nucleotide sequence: TGTGCCAGCAGCTCAGCTTGGGAGGGAGGGGTCCCCTACGAGCAGTACTTC. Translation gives CASSSAWEGGVPYEQYF. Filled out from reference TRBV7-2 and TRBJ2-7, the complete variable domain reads GAGVSQSPSNKVTEKGKDVELRCDPISGHTALYWYRQSLGQGLEFLIYFQGNSAPDKSGLPSDRFSAERTGGSVSTLTIQRTQQEDSAVYLCASSSAWEGGVPYEQYFGPGTRLTVT.